This TCR beta chain was found in a study of T-cell reconstitution after alpha-beta-depleted transplantation in children. General study points: Expanded clones from the graft, numbering several hundred, reportedly supplied alpha-beta T cells about two months after transplant.

Preparing the TCRbeta library involved the use of unique molecular identifiers. Using its own MiXCR run on the PCR reads, TCRdb lists one record per CDR3 protein. The sample contains more than 200,000 distinct CDR3 sequences, roughly 18% of which appear only once. V lost 0 bases to trimming and J lost 0 bases, with 15 bases between them. This CDR3 region has 17 residues. Germline assignment: CDR1 DFQATT and CDR2 SNEGSKA (reference sequence). This clonotype has only a few counts. Its antigen is not identified. The chain links TRBV20-1 to TRBJ2-1; D may match TRBD1 or TRBD2 (5 bases each). The clonotype originates from a male patient between 2 and 10 years old who had a stem cell transplant for acute lymphoblastic leukemia, so the T cells may come from the graft donor. This specimen consisted of PBMCs, mostly from graft donor cells, obtained 360 days after TCRalphabeta/CD19-depleted stem cell transplant. CDR3 sequence: CSARDRGRGLSYNEQFF. The CDR3 DNA is TGCAGTGCTAGAGATCGGGGACGGGGCCTCTCCTACAATGAGCAGTTCTTC.